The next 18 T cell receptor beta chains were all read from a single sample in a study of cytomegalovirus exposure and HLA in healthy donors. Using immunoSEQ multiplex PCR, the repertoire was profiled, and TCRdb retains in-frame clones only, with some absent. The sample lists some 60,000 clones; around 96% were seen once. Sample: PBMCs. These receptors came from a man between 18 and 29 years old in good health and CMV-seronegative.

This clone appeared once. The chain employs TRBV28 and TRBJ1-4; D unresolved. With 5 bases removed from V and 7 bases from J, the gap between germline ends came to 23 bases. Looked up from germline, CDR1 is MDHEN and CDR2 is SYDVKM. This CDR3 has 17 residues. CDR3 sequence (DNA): TGTGCCAGCAGTCACATAGCAGACTTTCCCCTAGGTGAAAAACTGTTTTTT. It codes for CASSHIADFPLGEKLFF.

The CDR3 DNA follows: TGCGCCAGCAGCCAAGGGACTAGCGGAGACTACAATGAGCAGTTCTTC. This gives the protein CASSQGTSGDYNEQFF. This sequence joins TRBV4-3 and TRBJ2-1; 10 nucleotides agree with TRBD2. After removal of 1 base from V and 3 bases from J, the junction contained 3 bases not matched to a gene. Germline loops: CDR1 LGHNA, CDR2 YSLEER. This CDR3 comprises 16 residues.

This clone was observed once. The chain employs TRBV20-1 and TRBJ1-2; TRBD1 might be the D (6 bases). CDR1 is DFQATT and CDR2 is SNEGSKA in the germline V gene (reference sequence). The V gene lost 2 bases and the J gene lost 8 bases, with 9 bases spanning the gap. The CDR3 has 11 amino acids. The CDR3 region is CSARRQEGYTF. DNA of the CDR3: TGCAGTGCTAGAAGACAGGAGGGCTACACCTTC.

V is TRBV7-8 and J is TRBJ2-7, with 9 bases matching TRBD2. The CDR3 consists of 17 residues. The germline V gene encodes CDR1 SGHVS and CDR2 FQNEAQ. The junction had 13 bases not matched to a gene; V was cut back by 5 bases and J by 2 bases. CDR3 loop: CASSTGRASGITYEQYF. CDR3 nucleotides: TGTGCCAGCAGCACCGGACGGGCTAGCGGGATTACCTACGAGCAGTACTTC.

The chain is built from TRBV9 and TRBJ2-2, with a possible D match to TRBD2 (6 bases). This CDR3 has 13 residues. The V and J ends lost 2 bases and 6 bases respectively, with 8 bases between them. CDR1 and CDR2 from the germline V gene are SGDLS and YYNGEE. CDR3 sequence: CASSVVAAGELFF. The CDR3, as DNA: TGTGCCAGCAGCGTCGTAGCGGCCGGGGAGCTGTTTTTT.

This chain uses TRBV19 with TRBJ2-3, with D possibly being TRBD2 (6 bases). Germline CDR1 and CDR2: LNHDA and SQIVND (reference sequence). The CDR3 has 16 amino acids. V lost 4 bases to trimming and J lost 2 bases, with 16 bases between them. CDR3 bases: TGTGCCAGTAGTACCCTTCTGAAGCGGGCCACAGATACGCAGTATTTT. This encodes CASSTLLKRATDTQYF. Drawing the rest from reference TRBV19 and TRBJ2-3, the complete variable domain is DGGITQSPKYLFRKEGQNVTLSCEQNLNHDAMYWYRQDPGQGLRLIYYSQIVNDFQKGDIAEGYSVSREKKESFPLTVTSAQKNPTAFYLCASSTLLKRATDTQYFGPGTRLTVL.

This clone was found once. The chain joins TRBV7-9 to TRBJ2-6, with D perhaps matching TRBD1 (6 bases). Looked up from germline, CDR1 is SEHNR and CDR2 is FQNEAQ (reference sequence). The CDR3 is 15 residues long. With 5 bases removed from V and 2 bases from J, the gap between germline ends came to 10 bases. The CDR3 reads CASSTSGAGANVLTF. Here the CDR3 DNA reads TGTGCCAGCAGCACATCAGGGGCTGGGGCCAACGTCCTGACTTTC.

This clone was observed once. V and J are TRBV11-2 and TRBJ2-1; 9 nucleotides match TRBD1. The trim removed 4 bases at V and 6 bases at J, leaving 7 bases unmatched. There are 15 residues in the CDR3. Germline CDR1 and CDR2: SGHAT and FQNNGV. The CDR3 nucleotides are TGTGCCAGCAGCTCTGGGACAGGGAGCGCCAATGAGCAGTTCTTC. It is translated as CASSSGTGSANEQFF.

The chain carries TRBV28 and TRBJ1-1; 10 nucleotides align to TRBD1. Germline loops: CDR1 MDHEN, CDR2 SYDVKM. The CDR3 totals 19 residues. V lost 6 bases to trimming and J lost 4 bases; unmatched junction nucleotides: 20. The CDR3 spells CASSLPGQGMGVESTEAFF. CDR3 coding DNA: TGTGCCAGCAGCCTTCCGGGACAGGGGATGGGGGTAGAGAGCACTGAAGCTTTCTTT.

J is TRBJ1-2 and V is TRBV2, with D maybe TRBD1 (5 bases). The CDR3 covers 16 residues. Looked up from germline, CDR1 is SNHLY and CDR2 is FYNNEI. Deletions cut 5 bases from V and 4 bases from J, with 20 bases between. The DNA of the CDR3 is TGTGCCAGCAGTCGCCTTAGCTTAAGCGGGGGCTATGGCTACACCTTC. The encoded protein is CASSRLSLSGGYGYTF.

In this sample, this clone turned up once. The CDR3 sequence is CASSLEDRGRNMNTEAFF. The CDR3 DNA reads as TGCGCCAGCAGCTTGGAGGACAGGGGGCGAAACATGAACACTGAAGCTTTCTTT. The chain has TRBV5-1 and TRBJ1-1, with 11 bases aligning to TRBD1. The germline CDR1 and CDR2 sequences are SGHRS and YFSETQ. CDR3 size: 18 residues. V was clipped by 0 bases and J by 0 bases; unmatched bases: 7.

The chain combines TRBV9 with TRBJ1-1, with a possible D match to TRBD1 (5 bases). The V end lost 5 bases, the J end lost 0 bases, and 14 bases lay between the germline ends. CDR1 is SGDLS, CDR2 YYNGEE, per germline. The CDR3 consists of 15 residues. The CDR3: CASSAHGGMNTEAFF. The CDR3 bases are TGTGCCAGCAGTGCCCACGGGGGAATGAACACTGAAGCTTTCTTT.

The CDR3 here is CASSQVLRGRGEKLFF. CDR3 nucleotides: TGCGCCAGCAGCCAAGTTTTGCGGGGAAGGGGTGAAAAACTGTTTTTT. The J gene is TRBJ1-4, the V gene TRBV4-1; tentative D call: TRBD1 (5 bases). Per the germline V gene, CDR1 is MGHRA and CDR2 is YSYEKL. This CDR3 has 16 amino acids. V lost 1 base to trimming and J lost 7 bases, with 16 bases between them.

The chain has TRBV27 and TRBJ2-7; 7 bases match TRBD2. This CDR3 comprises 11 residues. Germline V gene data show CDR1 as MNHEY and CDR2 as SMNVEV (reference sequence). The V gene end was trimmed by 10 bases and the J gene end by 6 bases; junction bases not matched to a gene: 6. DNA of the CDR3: TGTGCCACCTCTTCGGGGGGCGAGCAGTACTTC. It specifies CATSSGGEQYF.

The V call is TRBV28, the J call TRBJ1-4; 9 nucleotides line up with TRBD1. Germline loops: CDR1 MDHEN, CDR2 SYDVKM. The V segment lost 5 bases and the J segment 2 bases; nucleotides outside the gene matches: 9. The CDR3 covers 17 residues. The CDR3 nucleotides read TGTGCCAGCAGTGACGGACAGGGGATTATTACTAATGAAAAACTGTTTTTT. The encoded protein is CASSDGQGIITNEKLFF.

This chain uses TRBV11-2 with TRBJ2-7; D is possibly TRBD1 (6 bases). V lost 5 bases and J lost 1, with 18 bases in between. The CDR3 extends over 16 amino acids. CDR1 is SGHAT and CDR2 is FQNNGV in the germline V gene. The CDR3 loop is CASSRSRGPQSYEQYF. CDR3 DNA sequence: TGTGCCAGCAGCCGAAGCAGGGGTCCTCAATCCTACGAGCAGTACTTC.

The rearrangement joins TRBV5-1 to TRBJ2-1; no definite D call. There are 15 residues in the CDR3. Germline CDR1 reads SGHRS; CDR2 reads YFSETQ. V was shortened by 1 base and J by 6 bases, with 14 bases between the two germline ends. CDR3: CASSLSPQSTNEQFF. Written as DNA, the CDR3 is TGCGCCAGCAGCTTGTCCCCACAGAGCACCAATGAGCAGTTCTTC.

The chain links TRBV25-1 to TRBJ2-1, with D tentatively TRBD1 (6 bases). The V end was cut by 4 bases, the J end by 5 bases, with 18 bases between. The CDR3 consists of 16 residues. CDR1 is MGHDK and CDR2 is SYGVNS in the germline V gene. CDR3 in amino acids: CASSGGTGWGDNEQFF. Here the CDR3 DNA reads TGTGCCAGCAGTGGGGGAACAGGGTGGGGTGACAATGAGCAGTTCTTC.